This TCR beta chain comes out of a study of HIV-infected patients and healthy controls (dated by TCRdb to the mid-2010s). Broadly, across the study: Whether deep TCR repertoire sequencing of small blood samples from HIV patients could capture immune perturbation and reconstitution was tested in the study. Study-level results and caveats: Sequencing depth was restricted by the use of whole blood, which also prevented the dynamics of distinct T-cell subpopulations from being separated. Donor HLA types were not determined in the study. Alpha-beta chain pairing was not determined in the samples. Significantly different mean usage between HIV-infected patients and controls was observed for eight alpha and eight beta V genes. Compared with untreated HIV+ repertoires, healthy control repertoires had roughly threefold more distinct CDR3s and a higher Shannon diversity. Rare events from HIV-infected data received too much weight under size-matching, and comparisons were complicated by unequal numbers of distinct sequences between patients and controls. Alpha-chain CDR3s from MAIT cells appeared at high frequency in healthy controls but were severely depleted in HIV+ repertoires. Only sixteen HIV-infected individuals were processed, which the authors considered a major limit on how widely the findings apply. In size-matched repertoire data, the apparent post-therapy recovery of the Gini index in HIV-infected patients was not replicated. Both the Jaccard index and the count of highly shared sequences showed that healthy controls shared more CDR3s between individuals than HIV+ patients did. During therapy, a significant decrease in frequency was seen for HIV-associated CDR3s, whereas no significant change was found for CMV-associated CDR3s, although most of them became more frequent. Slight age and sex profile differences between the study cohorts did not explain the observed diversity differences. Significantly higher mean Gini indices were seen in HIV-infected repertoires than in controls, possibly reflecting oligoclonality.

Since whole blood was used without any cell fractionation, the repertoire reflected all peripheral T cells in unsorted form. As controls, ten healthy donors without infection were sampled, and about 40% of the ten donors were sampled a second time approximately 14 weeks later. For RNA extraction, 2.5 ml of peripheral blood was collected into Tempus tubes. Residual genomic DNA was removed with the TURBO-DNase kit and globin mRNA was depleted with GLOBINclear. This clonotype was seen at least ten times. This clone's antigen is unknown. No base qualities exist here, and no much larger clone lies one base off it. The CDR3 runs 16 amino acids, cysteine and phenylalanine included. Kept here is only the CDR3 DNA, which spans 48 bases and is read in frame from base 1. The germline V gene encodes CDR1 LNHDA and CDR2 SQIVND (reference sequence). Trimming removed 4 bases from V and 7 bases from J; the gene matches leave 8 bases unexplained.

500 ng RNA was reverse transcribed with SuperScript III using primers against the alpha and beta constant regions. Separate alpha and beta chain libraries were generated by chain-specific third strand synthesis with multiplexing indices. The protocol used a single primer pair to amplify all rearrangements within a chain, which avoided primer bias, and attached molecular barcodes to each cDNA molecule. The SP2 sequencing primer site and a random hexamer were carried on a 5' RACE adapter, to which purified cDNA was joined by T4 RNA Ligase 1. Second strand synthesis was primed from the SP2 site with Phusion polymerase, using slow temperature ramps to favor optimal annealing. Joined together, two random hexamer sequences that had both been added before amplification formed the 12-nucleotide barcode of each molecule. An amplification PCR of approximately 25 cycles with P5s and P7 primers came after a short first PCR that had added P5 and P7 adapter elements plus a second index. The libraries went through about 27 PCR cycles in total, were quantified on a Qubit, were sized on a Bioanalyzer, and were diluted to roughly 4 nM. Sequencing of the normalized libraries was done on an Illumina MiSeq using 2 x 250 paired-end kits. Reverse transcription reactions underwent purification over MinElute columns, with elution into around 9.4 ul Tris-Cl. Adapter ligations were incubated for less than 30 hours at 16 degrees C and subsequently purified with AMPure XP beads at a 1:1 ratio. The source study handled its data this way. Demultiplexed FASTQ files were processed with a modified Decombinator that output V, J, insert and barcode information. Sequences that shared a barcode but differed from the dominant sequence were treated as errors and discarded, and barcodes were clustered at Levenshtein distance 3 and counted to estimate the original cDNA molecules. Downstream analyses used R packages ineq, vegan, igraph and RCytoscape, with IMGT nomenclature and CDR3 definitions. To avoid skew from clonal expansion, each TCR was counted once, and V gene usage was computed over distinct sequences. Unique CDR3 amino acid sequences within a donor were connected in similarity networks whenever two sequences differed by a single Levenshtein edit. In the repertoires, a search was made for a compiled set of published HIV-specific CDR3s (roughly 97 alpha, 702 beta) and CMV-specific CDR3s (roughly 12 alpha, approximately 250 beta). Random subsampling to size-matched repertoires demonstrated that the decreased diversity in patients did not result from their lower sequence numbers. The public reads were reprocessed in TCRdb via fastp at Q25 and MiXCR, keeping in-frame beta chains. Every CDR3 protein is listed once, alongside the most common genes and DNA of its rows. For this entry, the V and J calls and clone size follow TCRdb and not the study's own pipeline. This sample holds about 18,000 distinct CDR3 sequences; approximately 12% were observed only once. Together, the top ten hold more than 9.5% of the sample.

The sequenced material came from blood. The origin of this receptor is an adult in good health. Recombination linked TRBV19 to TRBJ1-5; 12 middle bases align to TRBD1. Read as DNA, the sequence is TGTGCCAGTAGTAGAGGGACAGGGGGCGCGTGGCAGCCCCAGCATTTT. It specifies CASSRGTGGAWQPQHF.